The 25 T cell receptor beta chains given below trace back to one sample, sequenced in a study of T cells in Graves' hyperthyroidism and ophthalmopathy. TCR beta CDR3 sequences were amplified from RNA transcripts. Carried out on the TCR CDR3, a first-round RT-PCR used the HTBI primer set. TCRdb re-analysed the multiplex PCR reads in MiXCR, keeping a single row per CDR3 protein. The sample includes approximately 600,000 distinct CDR3 sequences, under 25% of them seen just once. Sequenced input: blood. Receptors originate from a man aged 25 to 40 with Graves' ophthalmopathy.

The V gene is TRBV6-1, the J gene TRBJ2-7, with TRBD1 as a possible D gene (6 bases). Trimming removed 7 bases at V and 3 bases at J, with 16 bases between. Germline V gives CDR1 MNHNS, CDR2 SASEGT. The CDR3 has 14 residues. CDR3 amino acids: CASTSGTGIYEQYF. As DNA, the CDR3 is TGTGCCAGCACCAGCGGAACAGGGATCTACGAGCAGTACTTC.

CDR3 nucleotide sequence: TGTGCCAGCAGCCTCCGGGACATTCCCACGAATACGCAGTATTTT. It codes for CASSLRDIPTNTQYF. The chain joins TRBV6-1 to TRBJ2-3; TRBD1 might be the D (6 bases). The V and J ends lost 6 bases and 7 bases respectively, with 20 bases between them. The germline gives CDR1 MNHNS, CDR2 SASEGT. CDR3 size: 15 residues.

This clonotype was counted many times. The V call is TRBV5-5, the J call TRBJ2-1; tentative D call: TRBD2 (5 bases). The germline V gene has CDR1 SGHKS and CDR2 YYEKEE (reference sequence). This CDR3 has 16 residues. V was pared by 0 bases and J by 2 bases, with 12 bases between. The CDR3 spells CASSLAALAAYNEQFF. The CDR3 region has the DNA TGTGCCAGCAGCTTGGCCGCGCTAGCAGCCTACAATGAGCAGTTCTTC. The entire variable domain, with the rest obtained from reference TRBV5-5 and TRBJ2-1, is as follows: DAGVTQSPTHLIKTRGQQVTLRCSPISGHKSVSWYQQVLGQGPQFIFQYYEKEERGRGNFPDRFSARQFPNYSSELNVNALLLGDSALYLCASSLAALAAYNEQFFGPGTRLTVL.

This chain connects TRBV6-1 to TRBJ2-3; TRBD2 matches 12 bases. Germline CDR1 is MNHNS and CDR2 is SASEGT. The CDR3 runs to 16 residues. Trimming removed 5 bases from V and 3 bases from J; junction bases left unmatched: 6. CDR3 bases: TGTGCCAGCAGTCGCCCCACTAGCGGGAGGACAGATACGCAGTATTTT. This sequence encodes CASSRPTSGRTDTQYF.

The chain joins TRBV29-1 to TRBJ2-3, with 11 bases lining up with TRBD2. V shed 6 bases, J shed 2 bases, and the junction held 4 bases outside the gene matches. CDR1 and CDR2 (germline): SQVTM, ANQGSEA. There are 14 residues in the CDR3. The CDR3 nucleotides read TGCAGCGTCCCGGGACTAGCGGACACAGATACGCAGTATTTT. It specifies CSVPGLADTDTQYF.

In this sample, this clonotype turned up many times. This chain connects TRBV12-5 to TRBJ2-2; 10 bases fit TRBD2. The V gene end was trimmed by 3 bases and the J gene end by 2 bases; junction bases not matched to a gene: 3. Germline V CDR1 and CDR2: LGHNT, FRNRAP. The CDR3 contains 16 residues. The CDR3 reads CASGFTSGINTGELFF. For the CDR3, the DNA is TGTGCTAGTGGTTTTACTAGCGGGATAAACACCGGGGAGCTGTTTTTT.

The rearrangement joins TRBV4-3 to TRBJ1-6; no reliable D call. Germline values: CDR1 LGHNA, CDR2 YSLEER. V was pared by 3 bases and J by 6 bases, with 3 bases between. The CDR3 has 12 amino acids. The chain's CDR3 is CASSQPNSPLHF. The DNA of the CDR3 is TGCGCCAGCAGCCAGCCTAATTCACCCCTCCACTTT.

The chain recombines TRBV2 with TRBJ2-1; D gene uncertain. The CDR3 loop spans 12 amino acids. CDR1 SNHLY and CDR2 FYNNEI come from the germline V gene. Trimming removed 4 bases at V and 7 bases at J, with 8 bases between. The CDR3 nucleotides are TGTGCCAGCAGTGTTTCGCGAAATGAGCAGTTCTTC. As protein: CASSVSRNEQFF.

V gene TRBV12-3 or TRBV12-4 combines with J gene TRBJ2-2; the D is unclear. The CDR3 has 15 residues. The V end was cut by 2 bases, the J end by 4 bases, with 11 bases between. CDR3 region: CASSLSGQATGELFF. The CDR3 DNA reads TGTGCCAGCAGTTTAAGTGGTCAGGCCACCGGGGAGCTGTTTTTT.

The chain has TRBV5-1 and TRBJ2-1; a weak D match, TRBD2 (5 bases). The CDR3 spans 14 residues. V was clipped by 7 bases and J by 4 bases, with 15 bases between them. Germline V CDR1 and CDR2: SGHRS, YFSETQ. The CDR3 nucleotides are TGCGCCAGCGCTGCCAGCGGTAATTACAATGAGCAGTTCTTC. Its translation is CASAASGNYNEQFF.

This clonotype was counted a few times. The chain uses TRBV11-2 and TRBJ2-1, with TRBD1 matching over 8 bases. V dropped 3 bases and J dropped 5; count of bases not matched to a gene: 9. The CDR3 loop spans 16 amino acids. The germline CDR1 and CDR2 sequences are SGHAT and FQNNGV. The CDR3 protein is CASSFSPGQANNEQFF. In DNA, the CDR3 is TGTGCCAGCAGCTTCTCACCGGGACAGGCCAACAATGAGCAGTTCTTC. Full variable domain (missing parts from reference TRBV11-2 and TRBJ2-1): EAGVAQSPRYKIIEKRQSVAFWCNPISGHATLYWYQQILGQGPKLLIQFQNNGVVDDSQLPKDRFSAERLKGVDSTLKIQPAKLEDSAVYLCASSFSPGQANNEQFFGPGTRLTVL.

Concerning this clonotype itself: A much more abundant neighbour one base away suggests this may be a read error. The J gene is TRBJ2-1, the V gene TRBV27; TRBD1 aligns across 7 bases. The DNA end favors TRBJ2-7, so the J call may be wrong. CDR1 MNHEY and CDR2 SMNVEV come from the germline V gene (reference sequence). CDR3 length equals 16 residues. CDR3 residues: CASSLSYRGTYNEQYF. The CDR3 coding sequence is TGTGCCAGCAGTTTATCGTACAGGGGAACCTACAATGAGCAGTACTTC.

The table lists this clonotype with a few counts. The gene calls are TRBV7-8 and TRBJ2-7; 7 positions agree with TRBD2. CDR3 length: 18 residues. The germline V gene encodes CDR1 SGHVS and CDR2 FQNEAQ. V shed 4 bases and J 5 bases; nucleotides not matched to a gene: 20. In DNA, the CDR3 is TGTGCCAGCAGCTCTCCTGAGCCTTTGTGGGAGGGCCCCGACGAGCAGTACTTC. Protein sequence: CASSSPEPLWEGPDEQYF.

The chain joins TRBV19 to TRBJ2-1, with D possibly being TRBD2 (6 bases). The CDR3 runs 15 residues. Germline V gene data show CDR1 as LNHDA and CDR2 as SQIVND (reference sequence). V was shortened by 3 bases and J by 4 bases, with 13 bases between the two germline ends. CDR3 sequence: CASSIRASAYNEQFF. CDR3 nucleotides: TGTGCCAGTAGTATTAGGGCTAGCGCGTACAATGAGCAGTTCTTC.

This clonotype came up a few times. The chain joins TRBV28 to TRBJ2-7, with D possibly being TRBD1 (6 bases). The CDR3 loop spans 13 amino acids. Trimming cost V 6 bases and J 0 bases, with 9 bases left between them. Germline V gene sequence: CDR1 MDHEN, CDR2 SYDVKM. CDR3 coding DNA: TGTGCCAGCAGATCGGGACACTCCTACGAGCAGTACTTC. This sequence encodes CASRSGHSYEQYF.

A note on this clonotype: This may arise from a read error, as a much more abundant clone is one base away. The gene calls are TRBV7-2 and TRBJ2-2; TRBD2 agrees at 10 bases. Germline V lookup: CDR1 SGHTA, CDR2 FQGNSA. This CDR3 spans 15 amino acids. CDR3 amino acids: CASSQREGFTGEPFF. CDR3 bases: TGTGCCAGCAGCCAGCGGGAGGGGTTCACCGGGGAGCCGTTTTTT.

This clonotype was seen repeatedly, ten times or more. The CDR3 DNA sequence: TGTGCCTGGAGTGTAGGGTCAGGCAATCAGCCCCAGCATTTT. Protein product: CAWSVGSGNQPQHF. The V gene is TRBV30, the J gene TRBJ1-5; D remains unclear. The CDR3 is made up of 14 amino acids. The ends were cut back, 0 bases at V and 2 bases at J, with 8 bases in the middle. Germline V lookup: CDR1 GTSNPN, CDR2 SVGIG (reference sequence).

The chain recombines TRBV6-2 or TRBV6-3 with TRBJ1-2; D unresolved. This CDR3 contains 15 residues. The germline CDR1 and CDR2 sequences are MNHEY and SVGEGT. The V and J ends lost 4 bases and 0 bases respectively, with 12 bases between them. DNA of the CDR3: TGTGCCAGCAGTTTGACCGGGCCTTCTAACTATGGCTACACCTTC. This codes for CASSLTGPSNYGYTF.

This clonotype was detected only a few times. This rearrangement joins TRBV5-8 to TRBJ2-2; tentatively, D is TRBD1 (6 bases). The CDR3 contains 16 residues. V lost 1 base, J lost 5 bases, and 15 bases lay in between. Germline-derived CDR1 and CDR2 are SGHTS and YDEGEE. CDR3 residues: CASSLIAGAPTGELFF. CDR3 DNA sequence: TGTGCCAGCAGCTTGATCGCAGGGGCGCCTACCGGGGAGCTGTTTTTT.

Only a few counts were recorded for this clonotype. The rearrangement links TRBV28 to TRBJ2-3, with 11 bases fitting TRBD2. Germline V gene lookup returns CDR1 MDHEN and CDR2 SYDVKM. The CDR3 extends over 17 amino acids. J was trimmed by 1 base and V by 8 bases; bases with no gene match: 11. The CDR3 region is CASSLISGRVRTDTQYF. The CDR3 DNA reads TGTGCCAGCTCTTTGATTAGCGGGAGGGTTCGCACAGATACGCAGTATTTT.

About this clonotype itself: One end of the junction does not line up with germline, which may come from a read error. The chain links TRBV28 to TRBJ1-2; no clear D. Germline V gene lookup returns CDR1 MDHEN and CDR2 SYDVKM. This CDR3 is built from 13 residues. CDR3 bases: TGTGCCAGCAGCCATGCTATGGACTATAGCTACACCTTC. Protein: CASSHAMDYSYTF.

The sample holds a few counts of this clonotype. CDR3 in amino acids: CASSDKWNTEAFF. In DNA, the CDR3 is TGTGCCAGCAGTGATAAGTGGAACACTGAAGCTTTCTTT. The rearrangement joins TRBV25-1 to TRBJ1-1; D gene unclear. This CDR3 region has 13 residues. Per the germline V gene, CDR1 is MGHDK and CDR2 is SYGVNS. Trimming shortened V by 3 bases and J by 1 base, and 6 bases separated the two germline ends.

This chain connects TRBV9 to TRBJ2-3; D gene ambiguous. The length of the CDR3 is 11 residues. Germline values: CDR1 SGDLS, CDR2 YYNGEE. V lost 3 bases, J lost 8 bases, and 7 bases lay in between. The CDR3 loop reads CASSDDGTQYF. CDR3 DNA sequence: TGTGCCAGCAGCGACGACGGTACGCAGTATTTT.

The chain recombines TRBV9 with TRBJ2-7; perhaps TRBD1 as D (6 bases). This CDR3 has 14 residues. Germline CDR1 is SGDLS and CDR2 is YYNGEE. The germline V and J ends were trimmed by 4 bases and 3 bases, with 14 bases remaining between them. In DNA, the CDR3 is TGTGCCAGCAGCCCCGCGGCAGGGGACTACGAGCAGTACTTC. As protein: CASSPAAGDYEQYF.

This sequence joins TRBV7-2 and TRBJ2-7; TRBD2 aligns across 14 bases. V lost 5 bases, J lost 5 bases, and 5 bases stayed unmatched. The CDR3 has 15 amino acids. Germline-derived CDR1 and CDR2 are SGHTA and FQGNSA. This chain's CDR3 is CASSRGTSGSNEQYF. Written as DNA, the CDR3 is TGTGCCAGCAGCCGAGGGACTAGCGGGAGTAACGAGCAGTACTTC. The full variable domain, with the rest looked up from reference TRBV7-2 and TRBJ2-7, is GAGVSQSPSNKVTEKGKDVELRCDPISGHTALYWYRQSLGQGLEFLIYFQGNSAPDKSGLPSDRFSAERTGGSVSTLTIQRTQQEDSAVYLCASSRGTSGSNEQYFGPGTRLTVT.